Each of the 27 T cell receptor beta chains below was sequenced from the same sample in a study of blood T cell repertoires in COVID-19. Profiled with immunoSEQ multiplex PCR; TCRdb holds only in-frame clones, not every one. The repertoire holds roughly 140,000 clones, with 87% as singletons. The source material was PBMCs or T cells enriched from blood (not recorded which). All receptors derive from a man in his 60s who had recovered from COVID-19.

In DNA, the CDR3 is TGTGCCAGTAGTATTGCGGGCGGGAATGAAAAACTGTTTTTT. It specifies CASSIAGGNEKLFF. The chain combines TRBV19 with TRBJ1-4; no firm D call. Trimming took off 3 bases at V and 5 bases at J, with 10 bases between the two ends. Germline CDR1 reads LNHDA; CDR2 reads SQIVND (reference sequence). This CDR3 comprises 14 residues.

This sequence joins TRBV27 and TRBJ1-5, with a possible D match to TRBD1 (5 bases). Trimming took off 5 bases at V and 3 bases at J, with 14 bases between the two ends. The germline gives CDR1 MNHEY, CDR2 SMNVEV (reference sequence). The CDR3 is 15 amino acids. CDR3 DNA: TGTGCCAGCAGTCTAGCGGGGCTTCCCAATCAGCCCCAGCATTTT. It specifies CASSLAGLPNQPQHF.

The chain combines TRBV6-1 with TRBJ1-5; no definite D call. Germline CDR1 reads MNHNS; CDR2 reads SASEGT. There are 15 residues in the CDR3. V gave up 4 bases and J gave up 7 bases, with 17 bases separating them. CDR3 nucleotides: TGTGCCAGCAGTGGCTTCGGAGGGAGTGGGCAGCCCCAGCATTTT. Protein product: CASSGFGGSGQPQHF.

The V call is TRBV2, the J call TRBJ2-7; a possible D gene is TRBD1 (6 bases). Germline CDR1 reads SNHLY; CDR2 reads FYNNEI. The CDR3 contains 15 residues. V lost 6 bases and J lost 0, with 15 bases in between. The CDR3 DNA is TGTGCCAGCAGCTACCGACAGGAGATCTCCTACGAGCAGTACTTC. Translated: CASSYRQEISYEQYF. The variable domain in full, completed from reference TRBV2 and TRBJ2-7, reads EPEVTQTPSHQVTQMGQEVILRCVPISNHLYFYWYRQILGQKVEFLVSFYNNEISEKSEIFDDQFSVERPDGSNFTLKIRSTKLEDSAMYFCASSYRQEISYEQYFGPGTRLTVT.

V and J are TRBV9 and TRBJ2-5, with 8 bases identical to TRBD1. V lost 4 bases and J lost 2; bases outside the gene matches: 4. The CDR3 loop spans 14 amino acids. Germline lookup yields CDR1 SGDLS and CDR2 YYNGEE. The CDR3 sequence is CASSPDRGQETQYF. CDR3 sequence (DNA): TGTGCCAGCAGCCCTGACAGGGGACAAGAGACCCAGTACTTC.

V usage is TRBV15 and J usage is TRBJ2-2; the D is unclear. Trimming removed 0 bases at V and 1 base at J, with 9 bases between. CDR3 length: 16 residues. Germline loops: CDR1 LNHNV, CDR2 YYDKDF (reference sequence). CDR3 DNA: TGTGCCACCAGCAGAGAATCGTCAGTGAACACCGGGGAGCTGTTTTTT. Amino acids: CATSRESSVNTGELFF.

This chain joins TRBV19 and TRBJ1-5, with a possible D match to TRBD1 (6 bases). The V end was cut by 3 bases, the J end by 4 bases, with 16 bases between. CDR3 length: 16 residues. CDR1 and CDR2 (germline): LNHDA, SQIVND (reference sequence). The CDR3 nucleotides are TGTGCCAGTAGTATGGAACAGGGTGGACCGAATCAGCCCCAGCATTTT. It codes for CASSMEQGGPNQPQHF. Based on the CDR3 plus reference TRBV19 and TRBJ1-5, the full variable domain is DGGITQSPKYLFRKEGQNVTLSCEQNLNHDAMYWYRQDPGQGLRLIYYSQIVNDFQKGDIAEGYSVSREKKESFPLTVTSAQKNPTAFYLCASSMEQGGPNQPQHFGDGTRLSIL.

The J gene is TRBJ1-1, the V gene TRBV18; D call uncertain. With 2 bases removed from V and 7 bases from J, the gap between germline ends came to 11 bases. The CDR3 extends over 13 amino acids. Germline V CDR1 and CDR2: KGHSH, LQKENI. In nucleotides, the CDR3 is TGTGCCAGCTCACCAATCCCAAGAGATGAAGCTTTCTTT. It specifies CASSPIPRDEAFF.

The chain carries TRBV11-2 and TRBJ2-7; D is possibly TRBD2 (6 bases). Germline CDR1 SGHAT, CDR2 FQNNGV. This CDR3 contains 15 residues. V shed 5 bases and J shed 1 base, with 15 bases lying between them. As DNA, the CDR3 is TGTGCCAGCAGCAATAGGGCGGGGTTTTCCTACGAGCAGTACTTC. As protein: CASSNRAGFSYEQYF.

This rearrangement joins TRBV4-2 to TRBJ1-3, with 10 positions matching TRBD1. CDR3 length: 14 residues. CDR1 is LGHNA and CDR2 is YNFKEQ in the germline V gene. Unmatched junction bases numbered 7, after V lost 4 bases and J lost 10 bases. In DNA, the CDR3 is TGTGCCAGCAGCCCGACCGGGACAGGGGATACCATATATTTT. As protein: CASSPTGTGDTIYF.

The rearrangement joins TRBV19 to TRBJ1-2, with TRBD1 matching over 7 bases. The CDR3 sequence is 11 residues long. With V trimmed by 10 bases and J by 5 bases, 4 bases remained unmatched. Germline V gene sequence: CDR1 LNHDA, CDR2 SQIVND (reference sequence). CDR3 region: CATSQGYGYTF. CDR3 DNA sequence: TGTGCCACCTCACAGGGGTATGGCTACACCTTC.

This clone was counted a few times. V is TRBV6-5 and J is TRBJ1-1, with TRBD1 matching over 12 bases. The germline V gene encodes CDR1 MNHEY and CDR2 SVGAGI. This CDR3 is built from 15 residues. With V trimmed by 6 bases and J by 3 bases, 5 bases remained unmatched. The CDR3 sequence: CASRGQGAVDTEAFF. In nucleotides, the CDR3 is TGTGCCAGCAGGGGACAGGGGGCCGTGGACACTGAAGCTTTCTTT.

The count of this clone is one. The V and J genes are TRBV18 and TRBJ1-1; 7 bases agree with TRBD1. The CDR3 covers 15 residues. The V segment lost 2 bases and the J segment 0 bases; nucleotides outside the gene matches: 3. Germline assignment: CDR1 KGHSH and CDR2 LQKENI. The CDR3 DNA is TGTGCCAGCTCACCAACCGGGACAGTGAACACTGAAGCTTTCTTT. Translation gives CASSPTGTVNTEAFF.

The chain carries TRBV19 and TRBJ2-1, with a possible D match to TRBD1 (5 bases). V lost 5 bases, J lost 10 bases, and 21 bases lay in between. Germline CDR1 LNHDA, CDR2 SQIVND (reference sequence). The CDR3 length is 15 residues. The CDR3 loop reads CASSVTLLQVWEQFF. CDR3 sequence (DNA): TGTGCCAGTAGTGTCACGCTACTACAGGTCTGGGAGCAGTTCTTC. The entire variable domain, with the rest obtained from reference TRBV19 and TRBJ2-1, is as follows: DGGITQSPKYLFRKEGQNVTLSCEQNLNHDAMYWYRQDPGQGLRLIYYSQIVNDFQKGDIAEGYSVSREKKESFPLTVTSAQKNPTAFYLCASSVTLLQVWEQFFGPGTRLTVL.

V usage is TRBV10-3 and J usage is TRBJ2-1; 9 bases are a match to TRBD1. The CDR3 runs to 16 residues. The V gene's germline CDR1 is ENHRY and CDR2 SYGVKD. The junction had 10 bases not matched to a gene; V was cut back by 6 bases and J by 4 bases. CDR3 region: CAISQPGTGYYNEQFF. The CDR3 coding sequence is TGTGCCATCAGCCAGCCCGGGACAGGGTATTACAATGAGCAGTTCTTC.

The V gene is TRBV29-1, the J gene TRBJ1-2; 7 positions match TRBD1. V shed 5 bases, J shed 3 bases, and the junction held 0 bases outside the gene matches. This CDR3 contains 11 residues. Germline V CDR1 and CDR2: SQVTM, ANQGSEA. CDR3 sequence: CSVQGDYGYTF. As DNA, the CDR3 is TGCAGCGTTCAGGGGGACTATGGCTACACCTTC.

The V and J genes are TRBV10-2 and TRBJ2-1, with a possible D match to TRBD2 (6 bases). This CDR3 has 14 amino acids. Trimming shortened V by 2 bases and J by 4 bases, and 9 bases separated the two germline ends. The V gene's germline CDR1 is WSHSY and CDR2 SAAADI. This chain's CDR3 is CASSEVAVYNEQFF. The DNA for the CDR3 is TGCGCCAGCAGTGAGGTAGCGGTTTACAATGAGCAGTTCTTC.

The chain employs TRBV14 and TRBJ1-6; 8 positions match TRBD1. Germline V gene sequence: CDR1 SGHDN, CDR2 FVKESK. J gave up 11 bases and V 4 bases, and 7 bases lay outside the gene matches. The CDR3 runs to 14 residues. Here the CDR3 reads CASSLGQGSAPLHF. In nucleotides, the CDR3 is TGTGCCAGCAGCCTCGGACAGGGTAGTGCACCCCTCCACTTT.

This clone was counted a single time. The gene calls are TRBV7-2 and TRBJ2-2; TRBD1 agrees at 7 bases. Germline V gene data show CDR1 as SGHTA and CDR2 as FQGNSA. The V and J ends lost 5 bases and 1 base, in that order; junction bases with no gene match: 7. The CDR3 contains 16 residues. CDR3 sequence reads: CASSIRTGRNTGELFF. The CDR3 bases are TGTGCCAGCAGCATCCGGACAGGCAGGAACACCGGGGAGCTGTTTTTT.

The rearrangement uses TRBV27 and TRBJ2-7; TRBD2 might be the D (5 bases). This CDR3 has 14 amino acids. CDR1 is MNHEY and CDR2 is SMNVEV in the germline V gene (reference sequence). Deletions cut 6 bases from V and 0 bases from J, with 12 bases between. CDR3 protein: CASSRTPSSYEQYF. The CDR3 DNA reads TGTGCCAGCAGCCGGACTCCCAGCTCCTACGAGCAGTACTTC.

The chain has TRBV5-6 and TRBJ1-4; TRBD1 is a possible D gene (5 bases). Germline-derived CDR1 and CDR2 are SGHDT and YYEEEE. V lost 2 bases, J lost 6 bases, and 11 bases lay in between. The CDR3 consists of 14 residues. In nucleotides, the CDR3 is TGTGCCAGCAGCTTCCCGGGGGGAGATGAAAAACTGTTTTTT. Protein product: CASSFPGGDEKLFF.

This clone was seen a single time. This chain joins TRBV19 and TRBJ1-2, with D perhaps matching TRBD1 (6 bases). The CDR3 has 12 amino acids. Germline V gene lookup returns CDR1 LNHDA and CDR2 SQIVND (reference sequence). Trimming removed 11 bases from V and 4 bases from J, with 14 bases in between. Here the CDR3 DNA reads TGTGCCGGGGGGGCACCATCCTATGGCTACACCTTC. Protein product: CAGGAPSYGYTF.

The gene calls are TRBV5-4 and TRBJ2-7; 8 bases match TRBD1. Trimming at V came to 4 bases and at J to 2 bases, leaving 5 bases not matched to a gene. The CDR3 totals 14 residues. Germline V CDR1 and CDR2: SGHNT, YYREEE (reference sequence). CDR3 coding DNA: TGTGCCAGCAGCGGAGGACAGGGAGCCTACGAGCAGTACTTC. This encodes CASSGGQGAYEQYF.

This chain uses TRBV6-5 with TRBJ1-5; D possibly corresponds to TRBD1 (5 bases). The germline V gene encodes CDR1 MNHEY and CDR2 SVGAGI. The CDR3 is made up of 13 amino acids. Trimming stripped 6 bases from V and 7 bases from J, with 13 bases between. The CDR3 DNA is TGTGCCAGCAGACCAGGGTCCCAACAGCCCCAGCATTTT. This sequence encodes CASRPGSQQPQHF.

The genes are TRBV29-1 and TRBJ1-1; D possibly corresponds to TRBD1 (5 bases). V was shortened by 2 bases and J by 1 base, with 8 bases between the two germline ends. CDR1 and CDR2 (germline): SQVTM, ANQGSEA. This CDR3 comprises 13 residues. The DNA for the CDR3 is TGCAGCGTTGAAAAACAGGAGAACACTGAAGCTTTCTTT. Translated: CSVEKQENTEAFF.

This chain uses TRBV28 with TRBJ2-1; 9 positions match TRBD2. This CDR3 has 13 residues. Per germline, CDR1 MDHEN and CDR2 SYDVKM. V gave up 6 bases and J gave up 10 bases; unmatched junction bases: 7. CDR3 nucleotides: TGTGCCAGCAGGGAAGGACTAGCGCGGGAGCAGTTCTTC. Translation: CASREGLAREQFF.

The chain couples TRBV28 to TRBJ1-1, with TRBD1 matching over 8 bases. The CDR3 consists of 13 residues. Germline lookup yields CDR1 MDHEN and CDR2 SYDVKM. With V trimmed by 9 bases and J by 10 bases, 13 bases remained unmatched. In DNA, the CDR3 is TGTGCCAGTCCCCGGGACAGGCTCTCAGGAGCTTTCTTT. This codes for CASPRDRLSGAFF.